The 22 T cell receptor beta chains below were found in one sample sequenced in a study of shared clonotypes between healthy human individuals. TCRdb's table, derived via immunoSEQ multiplex PCR, lists solely in-frame clones and lacks some. The sample includes 2 million to 2.5 million clones, 95% seen only once; the top ten take roughly 0.13%. The material sequenced was naive CD4+ T cells sorted from blood. This sample's subset: CD45RA+ positively selected. The receptors derive from a man between 18 and 35 years old in good health.

The chain joins TRBV19 to TRBJ1-5, with unresolved D. Germline values: CDR1 LNHDA, CDR2 SQIVND (reference sequence). This CDR3 has 13 residues. Trimming left V 8 bases short and J 6 bases short, with 14 bases between. This chain's CDR3 is CASDGGKGQPQHF. The CDR3 region has the DNA TGTGCCAGTGATGGAGGGAAAGGTCAGCCCCAGCATTTT.

The gene calls are TRBV6-1 and TRBJ2-5; tentative D call: TRBD1 (8 bases). There are 15 residues in the CDR3. Germline V lookup: CDR1 MNHNS, CDR2 SASEGT. V lost 7 bases to trimming and J lost 6 bases, with 21 bases between them. The CDR3 reads CASKPITGGGKTQYF. Here the CDR3 DNA reads TGTGCCAGCAAGCCAATAACAGGGGGGGGAAAGACCCAGTACTTC.

J is TRBJ2-3 and V is TRBV30; unclear D gene. CDR3 length: 12 residues. Trimming stripped 1 base from V and 6 bases from J, with 8 bases between. Germline lookup yields CDR1 GTSNPN and CDR2 SVGIG (reference sequence). The CDR3 sequence: CAWSAKGDTQYF. The CDR3, as DNA: TGTGCCTGGAGTGCAAAGGGCGATACGCAGTATTTT.

The chain couples TRBV10-3 to TRBJ1-2; D call uncertain. V was trimmed by 2 bases and J by 5 bases, leaving 9 bases between them. The CDR3 runs 13 residues. Germline assignment: CDR1 ENHRY and CDR2 SYGVKD. CDR3 in amino acids: CAISEGREYGYTF. Here the CDR3 DNA reads TGTGCCATCAGTGAGGGGCGCGAGTATGGCTACACCTTC.

A note on this clone: At the DNA level, this CDR3 is encoded by other sequences in the same sample as well. This chain connects TRBV5-6 to TRBJ1-6; TRBD1 matches at 9 bases. V gave up 3 bases and J gave up 10 bases; unmatched junction bases: 5. The CDR3 is 14 amino acids. Germline lookup yields CDR1 SGHDT and CDR2 YYEEEE. The CDR3 protein is CASSSDRGNSPLHF. The CDR3 DNA reads as TGTGCCAGCAGCTCCGACAGGGGGAACTCACCCCTCCACTTT.

Concerning this clone: Other DNA sequences in this sample translate to the same CDR3. The chain recombines TRBV18 with TRBJ2-7; 9 positions match TRBD1. The germline gives CDR1 KGHSH, CDR2 LQKENI. The CDR3 is 14 amino acids. Germline trimming cut 6 bases from V and 2 bases from J; bases unmatched to any gene: 5. CDR3 nucleotides: TGTGCCAGCTCTCCCACAGGGGGCCCCTACGAGCAGTACTTC. This gives the protein CASSPTGGPYEQYF.

The gene calls are TRBV14 and TRBJ1-6, with D possibly being TRBD1 (5 bases). CDR1 and CDR2 (germline): SGHDN, FVKESK. The CDR3 extends over 15 amino acids. Trimming took off 3 bases at V and 6 bases at J, with 12 bases between the two ends. This CDR3 reads CASSQFTGSNSPLHF. The CDR3 coding sequence is TGTGCCAGCAGCCAGTTTACAGGATCTAATTCACCCCTCCACTTT.

The V gene is TRBV2, the J gene TRBJ1-1; D gene unclear. In germline, CDR1 is SNHLY, CDR2 FYNNEI. The CDR3 loop spans 14 amino acids. The V gene lost 6 bases and the J gene lost 1 base, with 12 bases spanning the gap. CDR3 residues: CASRKEAANTEAFF. The CDR3 DNA is TGTGCCAGCAGAAAGGAGGCAGCGAACACTGAAGCTTTCTTT.

The chain joins TRBV19 to TRBJ2-2; 7 positions match TRBD2. CDR3 length: 15 residues. Germline loops: CDR1 LNHDA, CDR2 SQIVND (reference sequence). With V trimmed by 7 bases and J by 6 bases, 11 bases remained unmatched. CDR3 sequence reads: CASTQLGRTAGELFF. CDR3 in DNA: TGTGCCAGTACTCAACTCGGGAGGACCGCCGGGGAGCTGTTTTTT.

The CDR3 nucleotides read TGTGCCTCCCGAATTTTTCGGGCCTCCTACGAGCAGTACTTC. Protein product: CASRIFRASYEQYF. The chain recombines TRBV6-5 with TRBJ2-7; D gene ambiguous. V was cut by 11 bases and J by 0 bases, with 17 bases left in between. The CDR3 extends over 14 amino acids. Germline assignment: CDR1 MNHEY and CDR2 SVGAGI.

The gene calls are TRBV29-1 and TRBJ1-1, with D uncertain. Germline CDR1 and CDR2: SQVTM and ANQGSEA. This CDR3 spans 17 amino acids. V lost 4 bases and J 0 bases, leaving 21 bases between the germline ends. The CDR3 DNA sequence: TGCAGCGTTGTCCCTGGCACTGACGTACTCATGAACACTGAAGCTTTCTTT. This gives the protein CSVVPGTDVLMNTEAFF.

The chain recombines TRBV27 with TRBJ2-4; TRBD1 might be the D (6 bases). V shed 11 bases and J shed 0 bases, with 17 bases lying between them. The CDR3 runs 15 residues. The germline CDR1 and CDR2 sequences are MNHEY and SMNVEV (reference sequence). The CDR3 DNA reads as TGTGCCGGCCTCACAGGGACCCTAGCCAAAAACATTCAGTACTTC. Its translation: CAGLTGTLAKNIQYF.

The chain couples TRBV2 to TRBJ2-4, with a tentative D call TRBD1 (6 bases). V was clipped by 11 bases and J by 13 bases, with 24 bases between them. The CDR3 is 13 amino acids. In germline, CDR1 is SNHLY, CDR2 FYNNEI. The CDR3 DNA follows: TGTGCCGGCTCCCGAGGGGGACCGATATCACAGTACTTC. Translating it yields CAGSRGGPISQYF.

The CDR3: CASSLNLYRAEAFF. The CDR3 DNA reads TGTGCCAGCAGCTTAAATTTGTATCGAGCCGAAGCTTTCTTT. This chain links TRBV7-2 with TRBJ1-1; D not resolved. The CDR3 is made up of 14 amino acids. Germline CDR1 reads SGHTA; CDR2 reads FQGNSA. V was clipped by 2 bases and J by 8 bases, with 15 bases between them.

The chain links TRBV19 to TRBJ1-2; D gene ambiguous. Germline-derived CDR1 and CDR2 are LNHDA and SQIVND (reference sequence). V was pared by 6 bases and J by 0 bases, with 5 bases between. This CDR3 contains 12 residues. CDR3 bases: TGTGCCAGTAGCGAATCTAACTATGGCTACACCTTC. It translates to CASSESNYGYTF. The entire variable domain, with the rest obtained from reference TRBV19 and TRBJ1-2, is as follows: DGGITQSPKYLFRKEGQNVTLSCEQNLNHDAMYWYRQDPGQGLRLIYYSQIVNDFQKGDIAEGYSVSREKKESFPLTVTSAQKNPTAFYLCASSESNYGYTFGSGTRLTVV.

The chain recombines TRBV6-5 with TRBJ1-1; D remains unclear. V was clipped by 5 bases and J by 1 base, with 11 bases between them. From germline, CDR1 is MNHEY and CDR2 SVGAGI. The CDR3 spans 14 residues. CDR3 bases: TGTGCCAGCAGTCCTACCGACCGGAACACTGAAGCTTTCTTT. Encoded protein: CASSPTDRNTEAFF.

The chain links TRBV6-5 to TRBJ1-2; D might be TRBD1 (5 bases). Looked up from germline, CDR1 is MNHEY and CDR2 is SVGAGI. The CDR3 contains 14 residues. V was shortened by 5 bases and J by 1 base, with 11 bases between the two germline ends. The CDR3 DNA is TGTGCCAGCAGTCAGACAGTTCATAACTATGGCTACACCTTC. It specifies CASSQTVHNYGYTF.

This clone occurred a few times. This chain joins TRBV2 and TRBJ1-5; D gene uncertain. This CDR3 has 13 amino acids. The V and J ends lost 7 bases and 2 bases respectively, with 9 bases between them. The V gene's germline CDR1 is SNHLY and CDR2 FYNNEI. The CDR3 loop is CASKPTRNQPQHF. DNA of the CDR3: TGTGCCAGCAAACCGACCCGCAATCAGCCCCAGCATTTT.

The V call is TRBV25-1, the J call TRBJ2-3; either TRBD1 or TRBD2 may fit D (5 bases each). Trimming left V 6 bases short and J 7 bases short, with 17 bases between. Germline V CDR1 and CDR2: MGHDK, SYGVNS. The CDR3 sequence is 14 residues long. This chain's CDR3 is CASSPTKEGYTQYF. CDR3 DNA sequence: TGTGCCAGCAGCCCAACCAAAGAGGGGTATACGCAGTATTTT.

The V call is TRBV27, the J call TRBJ1-5; 7 bases map to TRBD1. V shed 5 bases, J shed 6 bases, and the junction held 16 bases outside the gene matches. The CDR3 spans 17 residues. Looked up from germline, CDR1 is MNHEY and CDR2 is SMNVEV (reference sequence). CDR3 residues: CASSRSRQGFEGQPQHF. DNA for the CDR3: TGTGCCAGCAGTCGATCGCGACAGGGTTTTGAGGGTCAGCCCCAGCATTTT.

The V and J genes are TRBV7-9 and TRBJ2-1; TRBD1 aligns across 7 bases. J gave up 6 bases and V 1 base, and 3 bases lay outside the gene matches. The germline V gene has CDR1 SEHNR and CDR2 FQNEAQ (reference sequence). The length of the CDR3 is 14 residues. CDR3 nucleotide sequence: TGTGCCAGCAGCTTAGGAGGGGGCAGCAATGAGCAGTTCTTC. Encoded protein: CASSLGGGSNEQFF.

Here the CDR3 reads CASSGSGSEQYF. The CDR3 DNA sequence: TGCGCCAGCAGCGGATCAGGGTCCGAGCAGTACTTC. The chain recombines TRBV5-1 with TRBJ2-7; possibly TRBD1 for D (5 bases). Germline lookup yields CDR1 SGHRS and CDR2 YFSETQ. The V gene lost 4 bases and the J gene lost 6 bases, with 11 bases spanning the gap. CDR3 length equals 12 residues.